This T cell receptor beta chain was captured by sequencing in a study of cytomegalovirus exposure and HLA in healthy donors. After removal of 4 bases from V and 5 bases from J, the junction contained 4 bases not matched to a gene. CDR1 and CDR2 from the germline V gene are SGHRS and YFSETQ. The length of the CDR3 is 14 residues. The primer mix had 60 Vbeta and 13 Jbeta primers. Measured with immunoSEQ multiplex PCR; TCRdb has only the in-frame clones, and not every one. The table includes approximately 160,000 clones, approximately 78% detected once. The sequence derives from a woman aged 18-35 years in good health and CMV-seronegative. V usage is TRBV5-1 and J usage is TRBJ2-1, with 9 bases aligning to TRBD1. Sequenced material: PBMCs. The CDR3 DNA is TGCGCCAGCAGCCGCGGGACAGGGAACAATGAGCAGTTCTTC. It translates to CASSRGTGNNEQFF. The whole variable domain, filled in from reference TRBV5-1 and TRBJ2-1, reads KAGVTQTPRYLIKTRGQQVTLSCSPISGHRSVSWYQQTPGQGLQFLFEYFSETQRNKGNFPGRFSGRQFSNSRSEMNVSTLELGDSALYLCASSRGTGNNEQFFGPGTRLTVL.